Listed here is a single T cell receptor beta chain. Its specific antigen is unknown. Base qualities are not at hand, and no much larger clone is one base apart. These data are taken from a study of shared clonotypes between healthy human individuals (dated by TCRdb to between 2020 and 2021). About the full investigation: The cohort comprised two women and a few men aged 18 to 49 years. For each donor, three plates each were used for CD4 naive and CD4 memory, two plates were used for CD8 naive, and one plate was used for CD8 memory. Leukapheresis yielded between about 0.85 and 10 billion PBMCs per donor. The study deeply sequenced blood TCR repertoires of about 5 healthy adults to estimate repertoire size and the extent of clonotype sharing between individuals. Libraries were prepared and TCR repertoires were sequenced by different laboratories using diverse techniques, in order to increase sequencing depth and limit assay-specific biases. The paper as a whole reports these results and caveats: Sampling was restricted to blood, and TCR repertoires in tissues likely differ from the TCR repertoires found in blood. Naive subsets generally had larger estimated clonotype richness than memory subsets did. Because the study included a small number of donors, the genetic and exposure-history diversity represented was limited. Based on pairwise subsampling, the degree of clonotype sharing among donors was expected to be affected by sequencing depth. Clonotypes shared by all four sorted-subset donors showed higher generation probabilities than non-shared clonotypes. When several donors were compared, the shared fraction of clonotypes was around 4.6% for naive CD4, over 3% for naive CD8, 2.3% for memory CD4, and roughly 0.43% for memory CD8. Rarefaction of sorted-subset datasets indicated incomplete sequencing despite the large sequencing depth.

Using the deep immunoSEQ assay, TCR CDR3 regions were amplified from genomic DNA by multiplex PCR. Extracted genomic DNA from each cell subset was spread evenly across all wells of several immunoSEQ 96-well plates, with each plate serving as a replicate. For sorted subsets, about 200 ng genomic DNA, equal to about 30,000 T cell genomes, was loaded into each replicate PCR. Purified libraries were measured with a Qubit 3.0 fluorometer, size-checked on a Bioanalyzer 2100, and measured again with the KAPA Library Quantification kit. Every immunoSEQ 96-well plate was sequenced on a dedicated single-read 150-cycle Illumina NextSeq 550 flow cell. On the study's bioinformatics: Because the immunoSEQ output held only junctional sequences and lacked quality scores, the filtering could not match the filtering applied to full-length reads. To assign V/J genes and CDR3, sequences were annotated using PyIR, a Python wrapper for IgBLAST v1.9, with IMGT germline references. Reads were filtered out if the reads had weak V/J assignments (E-value above 1e-6), no CDR3, stop codons, out-of-frame junctions, or ambiguous translated residues. V3J clonotypes were defined by identical inferred V gene, J gene, and CDR3 amino acid sequence. Percentage overlap between repertoires was calculated by dividing the number of shared unique clonotypes by the size of the smaller repertoire. Richness of each repertoire was evaluated using RTK rarefaction, the Chao1 estimator, and Recon v2.1 estimates of unobserved clonotypes. Generation probabilities for all TCRbeta clonotypes obtained by the gDNA method from a handful of donors were computed using OLGA. TCRdb re-hosts the immuneACCESS table, in-frame sequences only. Its copies lack some clones; in the studies checked, an unresolved V gene accounts for under half of them, and the cause for the rest is not known. The V and J calls and clone size come from that table; D and trimming were worked out from the DNA. This sample gives under 1 million clones in total; 80% to 95% of them show up just once. Around 24% of the sample comes from the top ten.

CD8 naive samples consisted of CD45RO-negative cells that were positively selected for CCR7, yielding a CD45RA+CCR7+ population without TemRA cells. The donors were healthy, HIV-negative adults with no recently reported acute infections or vaccinations. Only Caucasian adults living in Nashville, Tennessee, USA were represented among the donors. After blood collection by leukapheresis, PBMCs were isolated using Ficoll-Histopaque density gradient centrifugation and then cryopreserved in the vapor phase of liquid nitrogen. Purity and quantity of every magnetically sorted T cell population were checked by analytical flow cytometry. Genomic DNA was isolated from every sorted fraction and measured by UV absorbance on a Nanodrop 2000c. The germline V gene gives CDR1 as SGHAT and CDR2 as FQNNGV. Clipping removes 5 bases from V and 4 bases from J, with 9 as the unmatched junction base count. There are 16 amino acids in the CDR3, from cysteine to phenylalanine inclusive. The sequence is cut down to CDR3 DNA, 48 bases in frame from base 1.

Sequencing used naive CD8+ T cells sorted from blood. Read against the paper, the sample's cell subset or site label means: CD45RA+CCR7+. The rearranged segments are TRBV11-2 and TRBJ2-1, with 9 central nucleotides matching TRBD1. This TCR derives from a young man in good health. CDR3 loop: CASSPTGQGWYNEQFF. The sequenced DNA: TGTGCCAGCAGCCCAACGGGACAGGGATGGTACAATGAGCAGTTCTTC.